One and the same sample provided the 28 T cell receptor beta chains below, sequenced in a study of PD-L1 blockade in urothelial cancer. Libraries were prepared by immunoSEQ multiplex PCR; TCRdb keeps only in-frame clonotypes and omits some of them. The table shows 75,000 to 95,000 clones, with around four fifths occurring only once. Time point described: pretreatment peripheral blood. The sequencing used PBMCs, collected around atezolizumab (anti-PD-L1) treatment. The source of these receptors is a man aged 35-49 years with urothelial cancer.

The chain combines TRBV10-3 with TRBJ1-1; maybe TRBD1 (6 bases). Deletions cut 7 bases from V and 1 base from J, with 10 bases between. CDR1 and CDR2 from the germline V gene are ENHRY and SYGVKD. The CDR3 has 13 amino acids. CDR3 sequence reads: CAITTGQNTEAFF. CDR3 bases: TGTGCCATCACGACAGGCCAGAACACTGAAGCTTTCTTT.

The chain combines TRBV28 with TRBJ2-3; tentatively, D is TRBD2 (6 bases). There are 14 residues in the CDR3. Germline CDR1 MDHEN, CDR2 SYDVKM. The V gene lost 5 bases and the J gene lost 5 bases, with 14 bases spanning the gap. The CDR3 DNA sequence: TGTGCCAGCAGTCGGGGGACTTTCGGAGATACGCAGTATTTT. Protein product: CASSRGTFGDTQYF. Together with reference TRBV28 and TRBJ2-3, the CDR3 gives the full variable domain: DVKVTQSSRYLVKRTGEKVFLECVQDMDHENMFWYRQDPGLGLRLIYFSYDVKMKEKGDIPEGYSVSREKKERFSLILESASTNQTSMYLCASSRGTFGDTQYFGPGTRLTVL.

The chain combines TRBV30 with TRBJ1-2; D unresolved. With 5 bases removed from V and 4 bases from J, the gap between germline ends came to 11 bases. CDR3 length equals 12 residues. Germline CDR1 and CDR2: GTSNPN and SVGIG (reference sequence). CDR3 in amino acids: CAWGDSSYGYTF. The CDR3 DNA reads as TGTGCCTGGGGTGACTCGTCCTATGGCTACACCTTC.

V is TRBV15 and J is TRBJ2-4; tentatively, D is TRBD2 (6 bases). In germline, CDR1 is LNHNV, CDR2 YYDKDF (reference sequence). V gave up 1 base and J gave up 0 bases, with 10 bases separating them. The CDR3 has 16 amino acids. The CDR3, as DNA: TGTGCCACCAGCAGAGCGGAGGGGCGAGCCAAAAACATTCAGTACTTC. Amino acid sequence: CATSRAEGRAKNIQYF.

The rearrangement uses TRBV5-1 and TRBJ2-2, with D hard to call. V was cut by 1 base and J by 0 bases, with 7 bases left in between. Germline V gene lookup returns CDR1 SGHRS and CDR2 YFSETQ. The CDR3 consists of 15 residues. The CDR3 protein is CASSLFQTNTGELFF. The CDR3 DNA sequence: TGCGCCAGCAGCTTGTTTCAGACGAACACCGGGGAGCTGTTTTTT.

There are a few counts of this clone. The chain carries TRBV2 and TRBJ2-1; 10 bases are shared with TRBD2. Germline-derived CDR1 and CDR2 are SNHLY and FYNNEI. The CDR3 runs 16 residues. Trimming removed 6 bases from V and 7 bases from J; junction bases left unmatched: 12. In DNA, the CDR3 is TGTGCCAGCAGGTTGGAGGGACTAGCGCCTTCGAATGAGCAGTTCTTC. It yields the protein CASRLEGLAPSNEQFF.

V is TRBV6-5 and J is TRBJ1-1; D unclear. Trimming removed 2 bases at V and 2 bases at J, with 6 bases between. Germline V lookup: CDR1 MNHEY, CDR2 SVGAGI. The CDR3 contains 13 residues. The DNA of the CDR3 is TGTGCCAGCAGTTACGTACAAAACACTGAAGCTTTCTTT. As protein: CASSYVQNTEAFF.

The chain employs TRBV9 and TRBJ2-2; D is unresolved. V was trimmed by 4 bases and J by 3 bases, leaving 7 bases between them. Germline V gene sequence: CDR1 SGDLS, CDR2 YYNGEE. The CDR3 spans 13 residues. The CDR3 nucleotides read TGTGCCAGCAGCCCTGCGGACACCGGGGAGCTGTTTTTT. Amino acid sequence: CASSPADTGELFF.

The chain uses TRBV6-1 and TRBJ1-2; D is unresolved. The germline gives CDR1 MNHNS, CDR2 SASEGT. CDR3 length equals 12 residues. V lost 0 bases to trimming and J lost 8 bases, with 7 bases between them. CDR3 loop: CASSEARVGYTF. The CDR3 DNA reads TGTGCCAGCAGTGAAGCACGGGTCGGCTACACCTTC.

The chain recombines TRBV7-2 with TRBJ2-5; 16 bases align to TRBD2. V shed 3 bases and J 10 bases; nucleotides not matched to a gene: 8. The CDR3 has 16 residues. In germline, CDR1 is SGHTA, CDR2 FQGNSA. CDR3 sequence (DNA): TGTGCCAGCAGCTTGACCTTCGGGACTAGCGGGAGGGGCCAGTACTTC. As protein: CASSLTFGTSGRGQYF.

CDR3 in amino acids: CAASGSSANEQFF. CDR3 coding DNA: TGTGCCGCTAGCGGGAGTTCGGCCAATGAGCAGTTCTTC. J is TRBJ2-1 and V is TRBV10-3; 10 bases line up with TRBD2. The germline V gene encodes CDR1 ENHRY and CDR2 SYGVKD. The length of the CDR3 is 13 residues. V lost 11 bases and J lost 6; bases outside the gene matches: 7.

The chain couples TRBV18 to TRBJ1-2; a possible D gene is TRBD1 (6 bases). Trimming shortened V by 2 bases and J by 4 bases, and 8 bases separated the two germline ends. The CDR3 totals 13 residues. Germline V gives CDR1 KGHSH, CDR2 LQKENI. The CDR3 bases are TGTGCCAGCTCACCAACGGACAGCTATGGCTACACCTTC. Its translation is CASSPTDSYGYTF.

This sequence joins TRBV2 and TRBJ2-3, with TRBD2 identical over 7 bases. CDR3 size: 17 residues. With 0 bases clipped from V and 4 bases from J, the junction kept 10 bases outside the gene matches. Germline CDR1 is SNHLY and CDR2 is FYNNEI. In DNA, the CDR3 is TGTGCCAGCAGTGAAGCCGGGGGGATCGGGATCGCAGATACGCAGTATTTT. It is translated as CASSEAGGIGIADTQYF.

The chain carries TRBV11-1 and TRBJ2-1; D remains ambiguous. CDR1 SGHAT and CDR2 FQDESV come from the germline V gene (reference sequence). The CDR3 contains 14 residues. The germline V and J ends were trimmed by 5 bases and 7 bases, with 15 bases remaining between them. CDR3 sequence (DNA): TGTGCCAGCAGCAAGACGGGTTCTTTGAATGAGCAGTTCTTC. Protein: CASSKTGSLNEQFF.

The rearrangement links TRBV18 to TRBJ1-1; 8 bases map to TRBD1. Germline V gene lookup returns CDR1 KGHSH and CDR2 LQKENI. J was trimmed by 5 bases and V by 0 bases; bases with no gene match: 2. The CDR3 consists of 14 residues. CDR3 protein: CASSPPQGETEAFF. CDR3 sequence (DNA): TGTGCCAGCTCACCACCACAGGGGGAGACTGAAGCTTTCTTT.

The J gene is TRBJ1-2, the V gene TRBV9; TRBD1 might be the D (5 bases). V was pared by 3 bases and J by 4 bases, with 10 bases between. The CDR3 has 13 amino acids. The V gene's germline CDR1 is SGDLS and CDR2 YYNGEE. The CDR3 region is CASSAAGGYGYTF. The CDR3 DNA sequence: TGTGCCAGCAGCGCGGCGGGGGGCTATGGCTACACCTTC.

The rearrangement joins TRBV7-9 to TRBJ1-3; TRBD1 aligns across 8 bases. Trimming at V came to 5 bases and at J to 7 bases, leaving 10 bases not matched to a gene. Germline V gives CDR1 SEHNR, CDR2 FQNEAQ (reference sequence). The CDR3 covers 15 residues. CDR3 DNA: TGTGCCAGCAGCCATGGACAGGGCCTGGGGAACACCATATATTTT. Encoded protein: CASSHGQGLGNTIYF.

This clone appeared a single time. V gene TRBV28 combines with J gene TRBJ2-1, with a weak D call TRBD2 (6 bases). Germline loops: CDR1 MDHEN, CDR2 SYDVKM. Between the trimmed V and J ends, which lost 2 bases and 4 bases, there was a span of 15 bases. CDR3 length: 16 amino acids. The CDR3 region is CASSLGRGKGYNEQFF. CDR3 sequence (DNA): TGTGCCAGCAGTTTAGGTCGGGGGAAGGGTTACAATGAGCAGTTCTTC.

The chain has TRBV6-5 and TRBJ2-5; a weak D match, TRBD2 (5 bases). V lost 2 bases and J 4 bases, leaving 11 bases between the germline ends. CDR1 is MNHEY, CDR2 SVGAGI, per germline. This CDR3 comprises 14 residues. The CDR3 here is CASSYGLAGETQYF. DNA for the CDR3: TGTGCCAGCAGTTACGGGCTAGCCGGAGAGACCCAGTACTTC.

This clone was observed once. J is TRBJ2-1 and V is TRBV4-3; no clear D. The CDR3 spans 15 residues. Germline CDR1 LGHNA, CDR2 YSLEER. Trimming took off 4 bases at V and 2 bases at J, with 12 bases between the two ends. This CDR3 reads CASSPSAETYNEQFF. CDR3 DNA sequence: TGCGCCAGCAGCCCTTCGGCGGAAACCTACAATGAGCAGTTCTTC.

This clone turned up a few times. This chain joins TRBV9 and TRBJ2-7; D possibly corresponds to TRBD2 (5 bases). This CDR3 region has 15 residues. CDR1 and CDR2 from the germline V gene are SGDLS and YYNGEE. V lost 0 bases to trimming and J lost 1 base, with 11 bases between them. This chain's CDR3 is CASSVDEGASYEQYF. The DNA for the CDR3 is TGTGCCAGCAGCGTAGATGAGGGAGCGTCCTACGAGCAGTACTTC.

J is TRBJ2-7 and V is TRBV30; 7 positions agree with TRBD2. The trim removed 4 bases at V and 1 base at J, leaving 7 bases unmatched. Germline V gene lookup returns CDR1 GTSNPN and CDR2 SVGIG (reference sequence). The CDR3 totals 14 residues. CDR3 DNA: TGTGCCTGGACCCCACGGGGGGATTCCTACGAGCAGTACTTC. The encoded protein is CAWTPRGDSYEQYF.

CDR3 sequence: CSVLKSLNTEAFF. For the CDR3, the DNA is TGCAGCGTTCTGAAGTCACTCAACACTGAAGCTTTCTTT. The rearrangement joins TRBV29-1 to TRBJ1-1; D remains unclear. Germline V gene lookup returns CDR1 SQVTM and CDR2 ANQGSEA. The ends were cut back, 5 bases at V and 2 bases at J, with 12 bases in the middle. The length of the CDR3 is 13 residues.

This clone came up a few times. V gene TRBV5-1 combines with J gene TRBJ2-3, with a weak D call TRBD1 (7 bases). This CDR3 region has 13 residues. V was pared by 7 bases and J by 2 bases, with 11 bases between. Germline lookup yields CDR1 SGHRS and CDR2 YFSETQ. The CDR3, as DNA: TGCGCCAGCCAGGGGGGACCCACAGATACGCAGTATTTT. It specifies CASQGGPTDTQYF.

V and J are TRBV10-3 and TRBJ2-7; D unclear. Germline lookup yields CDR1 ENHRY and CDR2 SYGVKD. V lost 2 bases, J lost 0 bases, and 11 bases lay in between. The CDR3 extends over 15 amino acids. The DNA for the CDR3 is TGTGCCATCAGTGAGCTCAAGCGCGACTCCTACGAGCAGTACTTC. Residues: CAISELKRDSYEQYF.

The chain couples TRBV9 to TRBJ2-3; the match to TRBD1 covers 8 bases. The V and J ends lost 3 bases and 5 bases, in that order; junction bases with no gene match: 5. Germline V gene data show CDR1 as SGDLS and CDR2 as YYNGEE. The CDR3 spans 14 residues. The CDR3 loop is CASSAGGLGDTQYF. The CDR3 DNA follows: TGTGCCAGCAGCGCAGGGGGCCTGGGAGATACGCAGTATTTT.

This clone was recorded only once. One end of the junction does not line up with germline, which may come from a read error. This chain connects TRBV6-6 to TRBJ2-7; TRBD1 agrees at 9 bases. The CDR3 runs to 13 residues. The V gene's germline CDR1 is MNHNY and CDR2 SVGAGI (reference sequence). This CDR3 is CASQTGGSSEQYF. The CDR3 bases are TGTGCAAGTCAAACAGGGGGCTCCTCCGAGCAGTACTTC.

The DNA for the CDR3 is TGTGCCAGCAGCGCGGGACAGGGTCAAGATGAAGCTTTCTTT. This translates into CASSAGQGQDEAFF. The V gene is TRBV7-3, the J gene TRBJ1-1; 9 bases align to TRBD1. CDR1 is SGHTA and CDR2 is FQGTGA in the germline V gene. The CDR3 runs to 14 residues. Germline trimming cut 5 bases from V and 7 bases from J; bases unmatched to any gene: 8.